This TCR beta chain was documented in a study of blood T cell repertoires in COVID-19. Participants' own reports of clinical history determined their cohort assignment. The CDR3 runs to 14 residues. CDR1 is LGHNA and CDR2 is YSLEER in the germline V gene. The trim removed 3 bases at V and 5 bases at J, leaving 2 bases unmatched. The repertoire was sequenced with immunoSEQ multiplex PCR; TCRdb's copy has only in-frame clones and lacks some. The data show a few hundred thousand clones, approximately 88% seen once. What was sequenced was PBMCs or T cells enriched from blood (not recorded which). The TCR was taken from a woman in her thirties or forties who had recovered from COVID-19. The chain has TRBV4-3 and TRBJ2-5; TRBD2 matches 11 bases. The CDR3 coding sequence is TGCGCCAGCAGCCACTCTAGCGGGAGGGAGACCCAGTACTTC. Protein: CASSHSSGRETQYF.